The 19 T cell receptor beta chains listed next were all sequenced from one sample in a study of T cells in Graves' hyperthyroidism and ophthalmopathy. Amplification of TCR beta CDR3 regions was performed using RNA transcripts as template. Initially, a first-round RT-PCR of the TCR CDR3 employed the HTBI primer set. Each CDR3 protein is one row after TCRdb ran MiXCR on the multiplex PCR reads. The sample yields about 350,000 distinct CDR3 sequences, roughly 20% seen once. Sequences were obtained from blood. These TCRs come from a woman between 40 and 55 years old with Graves' ophthalmopathy.

This clonotype was seen ten or more times. The CDR3 coding sequence is TGTGCCAGCAGCTGGGGACAGGGGGCTCACGAAAACATTCAGTACTTC. It translates to CASSWGQGAHENIQYF. The chain employs TRBV2 and TRBJ2-4; TRBD1 matches at 12 bases. Germline V CDR1 and CDR2: SNHLY, FYNNEI. V lost 6 bases to trimming and J lost 5 bases; unmatched junction nucleotides: 8. The CDR3 spans 16 residues.

The gene calls are TRBV20-1 and TRBJ2-5; no definite D call. The V and J ends lost 4 bases and 1 base respectively, with 4 bases between them. CDR3 length: 11 residues. CDR1 is DFQATT and CDR2 is SNEGSKA in the germline V gene (reference sequence). The CDR3 DNA reads TGCAGTGCTATCGCCCAAGAGACCCAGTACTTC. It is translated as CSAIAQETQYF.

This clonotype was detected ten times or more. The rearrangement joins TRBV7-9 to TRBJ1-1, with D uncertain. CDR3 length: 12 residues. Trimming pared 1 base from V and 11 bases from J, leaving 11 bases between. The germline CDR1 and CDR2 sequences are SEHNR and FQNEAQ (reference sequence). CDR3 DNA sequence: TGTGCCAGCAGCTTAGAGACCAGGAGGGCTTTCTTT. It translates to CASSLETRRAFF.

In this sample, this clonotype turned up a few times. V gene TRBV2 combines with J gene TRBJ2-2; D possibly corresponds to TRBD1 (5 bases). The CDR3 runs to 15 residues. Germline V gene data show CDR1 as SNHLY and CDR2 as FYNNEI. Trimming pared 3 bases from V and 0 bases from J, leaving 8 bases between. The CDR3 protein is CASSDVRANTGELFF. CDR3 nucleotide sequence: TGTGCCAGCAGTGATGTCAGGGCGAACACCGGGGAGCTGTTTTTT.

This clonotype appeared many times. The chain carries TRBV20-1 and TRBJ1-2; a weak D match, TRBD1 (6 bases). V lost 7 bases and J 8 bases, leaving 17 bases between the germline ends. This CDR3 has 12 residues. Germline values: CDR1 DFQATT, CDR2 SNEGSKA (reference sequence). CDR3 amino acids: CSVPDSNGGYTF. The DNA of the CDR3 is TGCAGTGTCCCGGACAGTAACGGGGGCTACACCTTC.

This clonotype was observed at least ten times. The chain couples TRBV6-5 to TRBJ2-7; D may be TRBD1 (6 bases). CDR1 and CDR2 (germline): MNHEY, SVGAGI. There are 13 residues in the CDR3. Trimming left V 0 bases short and J 6 bases short, with 9 bases between. The CDR3 nucleotides are TGTGCCAGCAGTTACTCGGACAGTGCCGAGCAGTACTTC. This encodes CASSYSDSAEQYF.

This clonotype was recorded only once. This chain joins TRBV20-1 and TRBJ2-5; TRBD1 might be the D (6 bases). CDR1 and CDR2 (germline): DFQATT, SNEGSKA (reference sequence). This CDR3 has 15 amino acids. V was cut by 0 bases and J by 2 bases, with 13 bases left in between. In DNA form, the CDR3 reads TGCAGTGCTAGAGATCGAGGACAGATACAAGAGACCCAGTACTTC. Its protein is CSARDRGQIQETQYF.

This clonotype was seen repeatedly, ten times or more. The V call is TRBV12-3 or TRBV12-4, the J call TRBJ2-1; D is unclear. V was trimmed by 2 bases and J by 1 base, leaving 3 bases between them. This CDR3 comprises 13 residues. The CDR3 region has the DNA TGTGCCAGCAGTTTAATTTCCTACAATGAGCAGTTCTTC. It specifies CASSLISYNEQFF.

This clonotype was found many times. The chain couples TRBV20-1 to TRBJ2-2; the match to TRBD1 covers 7 bases. This CDR3 spans 16 amino acids. From germline, CDR1 is DFQATT and CDR2 SNEGSKA (reference sequence). The J segment lost 2 bases and the V segment lost 3 bases, leaving 9 bases of the junction unmatched. The CDR3 loop is CSARGYRGPNTGELFF. The CDR3, as DNA: TGCAGTGCTAGGGGATACAGGGGCCCCAACACCGGGGAGCTGTTTTTT.

This clonotype was seen ten or more times. Since a much larger clone is just one base distant, this may be a read error. Here the CDR3 DNA reads TGTGCCAGCAGTTACGGGGAGGGCTATGGCTACACCTTC. It is translated as CASSYGEGYGYTF. The rearrangement links TRBV6-5 to TRBJ1-2; no firm D call. The V gene lost 2 bases and the J gene lost 4 bases, with 8 bases spanning the gap. This CDR3 has 13 residues. CDR1 is MNHEY, CDR2 SVGAGI, per germline.

This clonotype was counted ten times or more. The CDR3 DNA follows: TGTGCCAGCAGCCAAGACGTCAGGGGACAGGGCTCCTACGAGCAGTACTTC. It encodes CASSQDVRGQGSYEQYF. This chain links TRBV4-2 with TRBJ2-7, with TRBD1 matching over 9 bases. The CDR3 sequence is 17 residues long. The V segment lost 0 bases and the J segment 0 bases; nucleotides outside the gene matches: 6. From germline, CDR1 is LGHNA and CDR2 YNFKEQ.

This clonotype came up many times. The gene calls are TRBV6-5 and TRBJ2-2; 16 positions agree with TRBD2. With 7 bases clipped from V and 6 bases from J, the junction kept 11 bases outside the gene matches. Per germline, CDR1 MNHEY and CDR2 SVGAGI. There are 18 residues in the CDR3. The CDR3 DNA follows: TGTGCCAGCAAACTGGGACTAGCGGGAGGGCCGCGGGCCGGGGAGCTGTTTTTT. Residues: CASKLGLAGGPRAGELFF.

The chain couples TRBV12-3 or TRBV12-4 to TRBJ1-5; D is ambiguous. Trimming removed 3 bases at V and 0 bases at J, with 12 bases between. The CDR3 has 16 amino acids. CDR3 sequence: CASSFGTEYSNQPQHF. The CDR3 DNA reads as TGTGCCAGCAGTTTCGGAACTGAATATAGCAATCAGCCCCAGCATTTT.

This clonotype was counted at least ten times. The V and J genes are TRBV3-1 and TRBJ1-5; D unclear. This CDR3 region has 16 residues. The germline V gene encodes CDR1 LGHDT and CDR2 YNNKEL (reference sequence). Trimming took 1 base from V and 4 from J, leaving 14 bases between them. The CDR3 region has the DNA TGTGCCAGCAGCCAAGCATGGATTGGGGTGAATCAGCCCCAGCATTTT. Amino acid sequence: CASSQAWIGVNQPQHF.

This clonotype appeared a single time. The J gene is TRBJ2-7, the V gene TRBV12-3 or TRBV12-4; 7 bases align to TRBD2. V lost 6 bases to trimming and J lost 4 bases; unmatched junction nucleotides: 12. The CDR3 runs 15 residues. CDR3 loop: CASSLGGGLTYEQYF. CDR3 bases: TGTGCCAGCAGCCTGGGCGGGGGACTCACTTACGAGCAGTACTTC.

This clonotype was recorded at least ten times. This chain connects TRBV28 to TRBJ2-7; TRBD2 aligns across 8 bases. V lost 6 bases to trimming and J lost 6 bases; unmatched junction nucleotides: 10. CDR1 and CDR2 from the germline V gene are MDHEN and SYDVKM. This CDR3 spans 14 amino acids. This CDR3 is CASRTPGGAIEQYF. The CDR3 DNA reads TGTGCCAGCAGGACCCCGGGGGGGGCTATCGAGCAGTACTTC.

This clonotype has at least ten counts. The V gene is TRBV7-2, the J gene TRBJ2-5; D perhaps matches TRBD2 (5 bases). V lost 3 bases to trimming and J lost 5 bases, with 13 bases between them. CDR3 length: 14 residues. Germline CDR1 reads SGHTA; CDR2 reads FQGNSA. The CDR3 region has the DNA TGTGCCAGCAGCTTCTTTCGGACTTCGGAGACCCAGTACTTC. Its translation: CASSFFRTSETQYF.

This clonotype was detected ten times or more. The V call is TRBV20-1, the J call TRBJ1-1; 9 bases line up with TRBD1. Germline V gene lookup returns CDR1 DFQATT and CDR2 SNEGSKA (reference sequence). This CDR3 is 17 amino acids long. Trimming at V came to 2 bases and at J to 7 bases, leaving 17 bases not matched to a gene. The CDR3 spells CSARHLIRTGDQYEAFF. The CDR3 DNA reads as TGCAGTGCTAGACATTTAATCAGGACAGGGGATCAATATGAAGCTTTCTTT.

This clonotype was detected ten times or more. The rearrangement links TRBV9 to TRBJ1-6; 7 bases agree with TRBD1. V shed 4 bases, J shed 9 bases, and the junction held 10 bases outside the gene matches. Germline values: CDR1 SGDLS, CDR2 YYNGEE. The CDR3 length is 15 residues. CDR3 bases: TGTGCCAGCAGCCCCAGGGACAGCGTGGGTTCACCCCTCCACTTT. Amino acids: CASSPRDSVGSPLHF.